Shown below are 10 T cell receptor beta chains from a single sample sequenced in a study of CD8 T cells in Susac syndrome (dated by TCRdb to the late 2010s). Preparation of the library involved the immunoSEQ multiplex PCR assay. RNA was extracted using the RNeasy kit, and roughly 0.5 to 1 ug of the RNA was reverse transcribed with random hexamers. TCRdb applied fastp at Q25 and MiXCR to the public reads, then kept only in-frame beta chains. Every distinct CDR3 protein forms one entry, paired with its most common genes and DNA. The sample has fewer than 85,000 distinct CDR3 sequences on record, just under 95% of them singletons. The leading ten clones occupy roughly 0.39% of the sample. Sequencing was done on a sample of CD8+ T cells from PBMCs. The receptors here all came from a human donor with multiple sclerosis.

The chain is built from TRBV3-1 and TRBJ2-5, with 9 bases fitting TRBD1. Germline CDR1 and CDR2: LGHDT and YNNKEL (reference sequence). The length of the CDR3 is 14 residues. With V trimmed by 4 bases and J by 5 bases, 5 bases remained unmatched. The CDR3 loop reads CASSLRDRVETQYF. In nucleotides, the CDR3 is TGTGCCAGCAGCCTTAGGGACAGGGTGGAGACCCAGTACTTC.

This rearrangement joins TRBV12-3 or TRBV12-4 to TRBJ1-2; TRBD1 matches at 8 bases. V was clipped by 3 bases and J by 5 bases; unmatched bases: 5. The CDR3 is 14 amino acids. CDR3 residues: CASSFRDRGYGYTF. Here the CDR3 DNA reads TGTGCCAGCAGTTTTCGAGACAGGGGATATGGCTACACCTTC.

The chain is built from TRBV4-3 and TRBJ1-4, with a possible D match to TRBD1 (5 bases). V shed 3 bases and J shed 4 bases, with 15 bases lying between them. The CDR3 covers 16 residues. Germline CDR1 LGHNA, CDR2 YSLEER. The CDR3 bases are TGCGCCAGCAGCCAGGAAGTGCCAGGGCTTAATGAAAAACTGTTTTTT. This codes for CASSQEVPGLNEKLFF.

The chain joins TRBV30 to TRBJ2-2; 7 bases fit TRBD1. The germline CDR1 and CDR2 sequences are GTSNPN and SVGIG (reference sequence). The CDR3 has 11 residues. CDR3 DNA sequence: TGTGGACAGGGGAACACCGGGGAGCTGTTTTTT. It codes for CGQGNTGELFF.

The CDR3 DNA sequence: TGTGCCACGGGGCCCAGATCAGGGAGTTTAGGCTATGGCTACACCTTC. It encodes CATGPRSGSLGYGYTF. This chain connects TRBV6-1 to TRBJ1-2; D possibly corresponds to TRBD1 (5 bases). Germline V gives CDR1 MNHNS, CDR2 SASEGT. The germline V and J ends were trimmed by 10 bases and 4 bases, with 25 bases remaining between them. This CDR3 has 16 residues.

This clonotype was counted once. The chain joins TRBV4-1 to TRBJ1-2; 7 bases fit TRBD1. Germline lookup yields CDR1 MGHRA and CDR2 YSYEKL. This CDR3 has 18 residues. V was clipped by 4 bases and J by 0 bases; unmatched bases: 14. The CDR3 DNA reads TGCGCCAGCAGCCCAGGGACAGCCTACCTTCCCTCTAACTATGGCTACACCTTC. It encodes CASSPGTAYLPSNYGYTF.

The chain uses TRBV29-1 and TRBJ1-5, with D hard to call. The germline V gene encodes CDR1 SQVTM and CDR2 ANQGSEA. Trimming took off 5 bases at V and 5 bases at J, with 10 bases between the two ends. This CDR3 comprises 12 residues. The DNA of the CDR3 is TGCAGCGTTCTACGCACCGATCAGCCCCAGCATTTT. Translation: CSVLRTDQPQHF.

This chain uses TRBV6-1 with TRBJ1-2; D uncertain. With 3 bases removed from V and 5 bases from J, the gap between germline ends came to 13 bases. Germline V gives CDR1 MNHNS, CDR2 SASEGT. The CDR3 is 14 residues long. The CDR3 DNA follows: TGTGCCAGCAGTGACCCTGGCTTGTCGTATGGCTACACCTTC. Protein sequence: CASSDPGLSYGYTF.

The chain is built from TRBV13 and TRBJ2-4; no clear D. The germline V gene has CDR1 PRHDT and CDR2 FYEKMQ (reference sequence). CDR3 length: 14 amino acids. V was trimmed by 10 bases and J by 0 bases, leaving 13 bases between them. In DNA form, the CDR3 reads TGTGCCACCCATCACGTACTAGCCAAAAACATTCAGTACTTC. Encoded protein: CATHHVLAKNIQYF.

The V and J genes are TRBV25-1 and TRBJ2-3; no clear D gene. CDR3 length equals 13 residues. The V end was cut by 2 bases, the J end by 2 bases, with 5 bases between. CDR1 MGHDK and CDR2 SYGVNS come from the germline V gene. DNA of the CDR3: TGTGCCAGCAGTGAACACTTCACAGATACGCAGTATTTT. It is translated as CASSEHFTDTQYF.